This T cell receptor beta chain came from a study of regulatory T cells in long-lasting Graves disease. Overall study context: Patients met the persistent Graves' disease definition after over 5 years of antithyroid drugs with positive TSH receptor antibodies. The study, taken as a whole, reports: Preferential use of TRBV28, TRBJ1-2 and TRBJ2-5 was seen in persistent disease. Samples came from peripheral blood alone, without thyroid tissue.

Described time point: persistent/refractory GD, antithyroid drugs over 5 years with positive TRAb. PBMC-extracted RNA yielded the TCR library. An endocrinology department located in Xi'an, China, was where the patients came from. iRepertoire HTBI primers and Arm-PCR of CDR3 regions built TCR beta libraries. MiXCR, applied by TCRdb to the multiplex PCR reads, yields one record per CDR3 protein. The repertoire holds 350,000 to 450,000 distinct CDR3 sequences, with approximately 22% as singletons. The junction had 9 bases not matched to a gene; V was cut back by 5 bases and J by 5 bases. The CDR3 is 14 residues long. CDR1 and CDR2 from the germline V gene are SEHNR and FQNEAQ (reference sequence). This clonotype was picked up many times. Its specificity is unknown.

This chain joins TRBV7-9 and TRBJ2-7, with 7 bases identical to TRBD1. The material sequenced was peripheral blood mononuclear cells (PBMCs), taken when the disease was refractory, from a patient treated with antithyroid drugs. The TCR comes from a female donor with Graves disease. CDR3 in amino acids: CASSLKTGPHEQYF. The CDR3 nucleotides read TGTGCCAGCAGCCTTAAGACAGGGCCCCACGAGCAGTACTTC.